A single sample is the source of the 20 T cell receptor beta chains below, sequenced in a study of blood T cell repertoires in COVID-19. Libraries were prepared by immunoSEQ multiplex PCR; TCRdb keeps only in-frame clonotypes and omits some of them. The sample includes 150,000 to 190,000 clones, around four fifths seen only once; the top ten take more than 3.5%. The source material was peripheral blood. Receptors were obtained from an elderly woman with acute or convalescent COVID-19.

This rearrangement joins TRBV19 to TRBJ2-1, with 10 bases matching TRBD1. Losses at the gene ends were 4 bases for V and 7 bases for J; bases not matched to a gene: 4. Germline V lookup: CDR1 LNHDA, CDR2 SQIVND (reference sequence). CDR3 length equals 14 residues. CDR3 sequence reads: CASSTTGGYNEQFF. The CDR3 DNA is TGTGCCAGTAGTACGACAGGGGGCTATAATGAGCAGTTCTTC. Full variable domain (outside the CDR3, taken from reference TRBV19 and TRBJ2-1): DGGITQSPKYLFRKEGQNVTLSCEQNLNHDAMYWYRQDPGQGLRLIYYSQIVNDFQKGDIAEGYSVSREKKESFPLTVTSAQKNPTAFYLCASSTTGGYNEQFFGPGTRLTVL.

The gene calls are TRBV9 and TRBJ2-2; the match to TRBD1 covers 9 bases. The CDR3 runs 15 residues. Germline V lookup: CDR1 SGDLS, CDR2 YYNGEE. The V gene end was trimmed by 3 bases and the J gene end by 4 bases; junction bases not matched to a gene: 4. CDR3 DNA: TGTGCCAGCAGCGCCGGGACAGGGTTCACCGGGGAGCTGTTTTTT. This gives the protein CASSAGTGFTGELFF.

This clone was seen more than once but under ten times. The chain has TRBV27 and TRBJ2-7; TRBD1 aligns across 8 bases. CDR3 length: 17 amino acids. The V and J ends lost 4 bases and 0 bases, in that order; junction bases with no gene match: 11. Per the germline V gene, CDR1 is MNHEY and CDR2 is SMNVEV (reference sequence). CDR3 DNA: TGTGCCAGCAGTTCCGGACAGGGCCTACCCTCCTCCTACGAGCAGTACTTC. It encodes CASSSGQGLPSSYEQYF.

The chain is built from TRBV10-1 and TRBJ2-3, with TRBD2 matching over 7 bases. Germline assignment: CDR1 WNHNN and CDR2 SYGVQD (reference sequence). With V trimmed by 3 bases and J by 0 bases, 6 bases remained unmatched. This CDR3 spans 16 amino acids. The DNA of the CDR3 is TGCGCCAGCAGTGATTTTAGCGGGTTCAGCACAGATACGCAGTATTTT. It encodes CASSDFSGFSTDTQYF.

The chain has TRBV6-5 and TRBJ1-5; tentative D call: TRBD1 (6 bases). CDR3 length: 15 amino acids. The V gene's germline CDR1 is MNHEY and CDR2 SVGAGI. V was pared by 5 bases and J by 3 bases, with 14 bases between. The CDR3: CASSRKDSLNQPQHF. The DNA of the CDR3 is TGTGCCAGCAGTAGGAAGGACAGCCTCAATCAGCCCCAGCATTTT.

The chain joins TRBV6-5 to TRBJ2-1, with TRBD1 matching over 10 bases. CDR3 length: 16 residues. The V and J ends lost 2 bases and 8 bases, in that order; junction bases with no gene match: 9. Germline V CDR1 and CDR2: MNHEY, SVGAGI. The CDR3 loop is CASSYPGRTGGYEQFF. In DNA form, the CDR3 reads TGTGCCAGCAGTTACCCAGGGAGGACAGGGGGTTATGAGCAGTTCTTC.

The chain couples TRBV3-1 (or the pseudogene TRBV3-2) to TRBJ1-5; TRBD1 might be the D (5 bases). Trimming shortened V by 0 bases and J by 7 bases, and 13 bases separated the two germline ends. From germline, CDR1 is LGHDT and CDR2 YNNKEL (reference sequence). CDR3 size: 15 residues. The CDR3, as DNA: TGTGCCAGCAGCCAAGATAATGGGGGAGGCCAGCCCCAGCATTTT. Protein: CASSQDNGGGQPQHF.

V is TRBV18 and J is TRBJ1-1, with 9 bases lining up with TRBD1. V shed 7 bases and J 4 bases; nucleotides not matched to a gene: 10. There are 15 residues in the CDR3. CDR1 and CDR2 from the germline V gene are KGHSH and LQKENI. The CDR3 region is CASFPGTGKSTEAFF. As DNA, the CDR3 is TGTGCCAGCTTCCCCGGGACAGGGAAGAGCACTGAAGCTTTCTTT.

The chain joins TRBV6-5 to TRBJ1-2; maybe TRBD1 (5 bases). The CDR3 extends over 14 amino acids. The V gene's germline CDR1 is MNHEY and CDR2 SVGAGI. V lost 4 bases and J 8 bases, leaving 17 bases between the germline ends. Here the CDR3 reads CASSSTGLKGGYTF. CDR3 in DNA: TGTGCCAGCAGTTCGACGGGACTCAAGGGGGGCTACACCTTC.

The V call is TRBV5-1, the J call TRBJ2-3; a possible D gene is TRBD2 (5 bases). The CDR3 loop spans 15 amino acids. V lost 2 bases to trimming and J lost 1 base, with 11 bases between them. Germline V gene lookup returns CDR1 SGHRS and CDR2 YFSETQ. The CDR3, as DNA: TGCGCCAGCAGCTTCGGGGTTCAAGGCACAGATACGCAGTATTTT. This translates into CASSFGVQGTDTQYF.

The CDR3 DNA reads TGCGCCAGCAGCTCCCAGGGACAGGGAGCCTACGAGCAGTACTTC. Encoded protein: CASSSQGQGAYEQYF. The rearrangement joins TRBV5-1 to TRBJ2-7, with 9 nucleotides matching TRBD1. The CDR3 contains 15 residues. Germline CDR1 SGHRS, CDR2 YFSETQ. The junction had 6 bases not matched to a gene; V was cut back by 3 bases and J by 2 bases.

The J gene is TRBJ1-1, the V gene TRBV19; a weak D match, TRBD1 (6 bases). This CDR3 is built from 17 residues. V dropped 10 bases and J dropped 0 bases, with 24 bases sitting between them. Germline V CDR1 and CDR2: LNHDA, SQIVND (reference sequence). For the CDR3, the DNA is TGTGCCACCACACCTAGGGGACAAGGGATTATGAACACTGAAGCTTTCTTT. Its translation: CATTPRGQGIMNTEAFF.

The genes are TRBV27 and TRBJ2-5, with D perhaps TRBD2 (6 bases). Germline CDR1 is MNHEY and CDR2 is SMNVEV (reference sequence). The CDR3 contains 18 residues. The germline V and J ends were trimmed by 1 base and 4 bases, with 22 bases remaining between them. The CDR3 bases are TGTGCCAGCAGTTTATATCGACCGGGACTCACCCACGGAGAGACCCAGTACTTC. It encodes CASSLYRPGLTHGETQYF.

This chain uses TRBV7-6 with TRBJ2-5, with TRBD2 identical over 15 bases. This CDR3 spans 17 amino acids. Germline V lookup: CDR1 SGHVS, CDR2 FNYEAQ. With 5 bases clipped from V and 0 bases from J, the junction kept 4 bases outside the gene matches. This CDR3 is CASSPGLAGGYQETQYF. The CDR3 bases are TGTGCCAGCAGCCCCGGACTAGCGGGGGGGTACCAAGAGACCCAGTACTTC.

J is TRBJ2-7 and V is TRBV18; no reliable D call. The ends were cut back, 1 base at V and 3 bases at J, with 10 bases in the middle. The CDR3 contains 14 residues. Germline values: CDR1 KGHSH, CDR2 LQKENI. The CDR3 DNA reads TGTGCCAGCTCACCACGGCAGGATGTCTACGAGCAGTACTTC. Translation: CASSPRQDVYEQYF.

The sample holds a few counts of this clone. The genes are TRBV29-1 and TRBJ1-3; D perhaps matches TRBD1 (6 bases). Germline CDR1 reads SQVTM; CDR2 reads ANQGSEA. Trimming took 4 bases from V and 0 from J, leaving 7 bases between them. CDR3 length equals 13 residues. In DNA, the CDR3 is TGCAGCGTTGTGGGACACTCTGGAAACACCATATATTTT. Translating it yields CSVVGHSGNTIYF.

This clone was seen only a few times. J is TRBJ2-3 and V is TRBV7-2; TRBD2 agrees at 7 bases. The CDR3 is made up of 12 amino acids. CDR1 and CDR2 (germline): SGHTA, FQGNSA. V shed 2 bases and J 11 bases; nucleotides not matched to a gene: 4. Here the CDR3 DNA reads TGTGCCAGCAGCTTATATTCGGGGGGGCAGTATTTT. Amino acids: CASSLYSGGQYF.

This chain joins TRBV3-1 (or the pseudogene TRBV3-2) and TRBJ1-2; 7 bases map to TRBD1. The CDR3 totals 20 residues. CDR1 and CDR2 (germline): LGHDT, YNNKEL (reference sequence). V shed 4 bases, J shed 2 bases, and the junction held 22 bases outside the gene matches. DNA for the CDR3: TGTGCCAGCAGCCCCAGGCACTCCGACAGCCGACAGGGTAAAAACTATGGCTACACCTTC. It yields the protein CASSPRHSDSRQGKNYGYTF.

The CDR3 region has the DNA TGTGCAGGGGGACAGGAGAATGAAAAACTGTTTTTT. Translation gives CAGGQENEKLFF. This rearrangement joins TRBV7-9 to TRBJ1-4; 8 positions match TRBD1. Germline assignment: CDR1 SEHNR and CDR2 FQNEAQ (reference sequence). The CDR3 is 12 amino acids. The whole variable domain, filled in from reference TRBV7-9 and TRBJ1-4, reads DTGVSQNPRHKITKRGQNVTFRCDPISEHNRLYWYRQTLGQGPEFLTYFQNEAQLEKSRLLSDRFSAERPKGSFSTLEIQRTEQGDSAMYLCAGGQENEKLFFGSGTQLSVL.

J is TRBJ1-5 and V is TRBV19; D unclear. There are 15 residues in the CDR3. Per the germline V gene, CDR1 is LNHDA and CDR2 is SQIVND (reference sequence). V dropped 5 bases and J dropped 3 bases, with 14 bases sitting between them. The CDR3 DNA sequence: TGTGCCAGTAGTCAAATCGCAGTTTACAATCAGCCCCAGCATTTT. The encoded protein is CASSQIAVYNQPQHF.